This is a list of T cell receptor beta chains from one sample in a study of graft-versus-host responses after intestinal transplantation. Only in-frame clones appear in the TCRdb table, and some are missing; sequencing was by immunoSEQ multiplex PCR. Here the sample spans under 90,000 clones, about nine tenths being singletons. Source: PBMCs, taken 98 days after intestinal transplantation. The receptors come from a human patient who received an intestinal transplant, so some T cells may come from the graft donor. Both conserved end residues are part of each CDR3. The D gene is left open where the match is weak. Clone size appears in some rows only: once, few, many, or a class for an expanded clone.

V	D	J	size	CDR3	DNA
TRBV27	-	TRBJ2-2	-	CASSPFSEAGELFF	TGTGCCAGCAGCCCCTTTAGCGAAGCCGGGGAGCTGTTTTTT
TRBV28	-	TRBJ2-2	-	CASRRQANTGELFF	TGTGCCAGCAGACGACAGGCGAACACCGGGGAGCTGTTTTTT
TRBV4-1	-	TRBJ1-2	-	CASSQGPTITGGGYTF	TGCGCCAGCAGCCAAGGCCCCACTATAACAGGCGGGGGCTACACCTTC
TRBV6-6	TRBD2	TRBJ2-7	few	CASSYVAGGVSYEQYF	TGTGCCAGCAGTTATGTAGCGGGGGGCGTCTCCTACGAGCAGTACTTC
TRBV6-5	-	TRBJ2-7	-	CASSYEGRGAQYEQYF	TGTGCCAGCAGTTACGAAGGGCGGGGAGCTCAGTACGAGCAGTACTTC
TRBV7-6	TRBD2	TRBJ2-2	-	CASSLGSGGANTGELFF	TGTGCCAGCAGCTTAGGTAGCGGGGGCGCGAACACCGGGGAGCTGTTTTTT
TRBV11-3	TRBD1	TRBJ2-5	-	CASSPGGPRETQYF	TGTGCCAGCAGCCCAGGGGGCCCTAGGGAGACCCAGTACTTC
TRBV27	TRBD2	TRBJ2-7	-	CASSLVSGSPYEQYF	TGTGCCAGCAGTTTGGTTAGCGGGAGTCCCTACGAGCAGTACTTC
TRBV4-1	TRBD1	TRBJ1-3	-	CASSHPRTGDSGNTIYF	TGCGCCAGCAGCCACCCTAGGACAGGGGATTCTGGAAACACCATATATTTT
TRBV5-5	-	TRBJ2-7	-	CASTLSSILYEQYF	TGTGCCAGCACACTATCGTCGATTCTCTACGAGCAGTACTTC
TRBV29-1	-	TRBJ2-1	-	CSAPGTSYNEQFF	TGCAGCGCCCCTGGGACCTCCTACAATGAGCAGTTCTTC
TRBV29-1	-	TRBJ1-1	-	CSVDGSYGVSEAFF	TGCAGCGTTGATGGGTCCTACGGGGTCTCTGAAGCTTTCTTT
TRBV15	-	TRBJ2-7	-	CATSRAERRAGGEQYF	TGTGCCACCAGCAGAGCGGAGAGACGGGCCGGCGGGGAGCAGTACTTC
TRBV13	TRBD1	TRBJ2-6	-	CASSLVGQGGSGANVLTF	TGTGCCAGCAGCTTAGTGGGACAGGGAGGGTCTGGGGCCAACGTCCTGACTTTC
TRBV5-1	-	TRBJ2-3	-	CASSLARGTDTQYF	TGCGCCAGCAGCTTGGCCAGGGGCACAGATACGCAGTATTTT
TRBV11-2	-	TRBJ1-1	-	CASSLLGTDIRSRDTEAFF	TGTGCCAGCAGCTTATTAGGGACGGACATTCGTAGTCGGGACACTGAAGCTTTCTTT
TRBV2	TRBD1	TRBJ2-5	-	CASSRDRGRETQYF	TGTGCCAGCAGTCGGGACAGGGGGCGAGAGACCCAGTACTTC
TRBV4-1	-	TRBJ1-5	-	CASSQDGPGAFNQPQHF	TGCGCCAGCAGCCAAGATGGGCCAGGGGCCTTCAATCAGCCCCAGCATTTT
TRBV2	-	TRBJ2-1	-	CASSEDLGAEFF	TGTGCCAGCAGTGAAGACTTGGGGGCGGAGTTCTTC
TRBV11-3	-	TRBJ2-1	-	CASFELTGSNEQFF	TGTGCCAGCTTTGAGTTGACAGGATCCAATGAGCAGTTCTTC
TRBV5-1	TRBD1	TRBJ1-6	-	CASKEDRANSPLHF	TGCGCCAGCAAGGAGGACAGGGCTAATTCACCCCTCCACTTT
TRBV18	-	TRBJ1-1	-	CASSPTGLSDTEAFF	TGTGCCAGCTCACCAACAGGGTTGTCGGACACTGAAGCTTTCTTT